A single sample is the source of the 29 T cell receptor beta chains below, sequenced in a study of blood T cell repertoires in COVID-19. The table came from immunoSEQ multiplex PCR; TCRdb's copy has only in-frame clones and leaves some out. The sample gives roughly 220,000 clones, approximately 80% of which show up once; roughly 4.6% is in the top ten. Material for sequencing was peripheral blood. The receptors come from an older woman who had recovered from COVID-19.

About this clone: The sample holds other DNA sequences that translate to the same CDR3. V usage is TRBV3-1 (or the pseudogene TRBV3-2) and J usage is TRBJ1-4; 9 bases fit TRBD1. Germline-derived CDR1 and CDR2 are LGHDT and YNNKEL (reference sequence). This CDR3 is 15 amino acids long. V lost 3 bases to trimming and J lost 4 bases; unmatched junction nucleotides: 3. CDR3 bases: TGTGCCAGCAGCCAGGGGACAGGGATTAATGAAAAACTGTTTTTT. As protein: CASSQGTGINEKLFF.

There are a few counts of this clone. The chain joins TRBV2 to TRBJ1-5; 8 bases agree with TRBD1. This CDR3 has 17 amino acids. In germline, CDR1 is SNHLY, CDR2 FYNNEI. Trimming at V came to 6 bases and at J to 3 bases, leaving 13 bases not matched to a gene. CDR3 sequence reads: CASSITGTGKNNQPQHF. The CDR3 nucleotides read TGTGCCAGCAGCATAACCGGGACAGGCAAAAACAATCAGCCCCAGCATTTT. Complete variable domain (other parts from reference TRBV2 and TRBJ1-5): EPEVTQTPSHQVTQMGQEVILRCVPISNHLYFYWYRQILGQKVEFLVSFYNNEISEKSEIFDDQFSVERPDGSNFTLKIRSTKLEDSAMYFCASSITGTGKNNQPQHFGDGTRLSIL.

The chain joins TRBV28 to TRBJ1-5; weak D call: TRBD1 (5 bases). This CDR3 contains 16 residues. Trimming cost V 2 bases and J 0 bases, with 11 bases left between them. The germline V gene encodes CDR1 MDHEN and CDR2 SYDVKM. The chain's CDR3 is CASSLRWGYSNQPQHF. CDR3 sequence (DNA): TGTGCCAGCAGTTTACGGTGGGGCTATAGCAATCAGCCCCAGCATTTT.

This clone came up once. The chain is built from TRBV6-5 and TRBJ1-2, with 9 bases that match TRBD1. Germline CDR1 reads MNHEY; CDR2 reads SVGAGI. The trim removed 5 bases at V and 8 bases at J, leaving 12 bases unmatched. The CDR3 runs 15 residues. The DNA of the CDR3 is TGTGCCAGCAGTCCCACACAGGGGGCGGTGGGGGGCTACACCTTC. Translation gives CASSPTQGAVGGYTF.

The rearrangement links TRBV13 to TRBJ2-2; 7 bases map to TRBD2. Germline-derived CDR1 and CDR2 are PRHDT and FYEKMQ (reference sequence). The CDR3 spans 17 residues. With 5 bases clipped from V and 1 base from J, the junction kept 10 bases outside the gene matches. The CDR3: CASSPLGGYGNTGELFF. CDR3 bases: TGTGCCAGCAGCCCCCTCGGGGGGTACGGGAACACCGGGGAGCTGTTTTTT.

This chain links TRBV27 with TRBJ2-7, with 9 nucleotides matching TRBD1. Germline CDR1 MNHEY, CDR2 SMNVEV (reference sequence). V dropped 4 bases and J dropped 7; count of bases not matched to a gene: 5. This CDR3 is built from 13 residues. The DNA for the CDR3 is TGTGCCAGCAGTTGGGACAGGGATATTGAGCAGTACTTC. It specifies CASSWDRDIEQYF.

In DNA form, the CDR3 reads TGTGCCAGCAGTGAAGCGGTTGGGGCAGGGGGCACTGAAGCTTTCTTT. This gives the protein CASSEAVGAGGTEAFF. The V and J genes are TRBV2 and TRBJ1-1; 7 bases agree with TRBD1. The germline V gene encodes CDR1 SNHLY and CDR2 FYNNEI. This CDR3 has 16 residues. Germline trimming cut 0 bases from V and 4 bases from J; bases unmatched to any gene: 8.

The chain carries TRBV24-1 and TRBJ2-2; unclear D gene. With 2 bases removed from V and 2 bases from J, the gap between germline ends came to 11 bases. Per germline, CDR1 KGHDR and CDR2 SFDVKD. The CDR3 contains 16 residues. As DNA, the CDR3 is TGTGCCACCAGTGATTCCCGACTGCATAACACCGGGGAGCTGTTTTTT. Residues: CATSDSRLHNTGELFF.

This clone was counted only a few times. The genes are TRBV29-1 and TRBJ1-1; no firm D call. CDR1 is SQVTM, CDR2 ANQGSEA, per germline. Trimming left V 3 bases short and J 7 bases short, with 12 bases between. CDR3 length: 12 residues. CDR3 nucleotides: TGCAGCGTTGAGTCTGCGGGAATTGAAGCTTTCTTT. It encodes CSVESAGIEAFF.

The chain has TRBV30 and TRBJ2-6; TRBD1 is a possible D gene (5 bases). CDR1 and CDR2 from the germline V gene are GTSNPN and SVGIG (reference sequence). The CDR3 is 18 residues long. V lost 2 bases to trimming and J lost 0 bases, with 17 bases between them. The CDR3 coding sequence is TGTGCCTGGAGTCTACCGGCGGCAGGGTCCTCTGGGGCCAACGTCCTGACTTTC. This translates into CAWSLPAAGSSGANVLTF.

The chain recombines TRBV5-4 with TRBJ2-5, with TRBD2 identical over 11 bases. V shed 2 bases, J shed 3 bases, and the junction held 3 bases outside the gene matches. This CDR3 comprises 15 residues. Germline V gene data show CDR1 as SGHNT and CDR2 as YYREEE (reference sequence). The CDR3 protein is CASSLKLAGEETQYF. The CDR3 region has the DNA TGTGCCAGCAGCTTAAAACTAGCGGGGGAAGAGACCCAGTACTTC. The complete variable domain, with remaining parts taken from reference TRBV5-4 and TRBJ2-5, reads ETGVTQSPTHLIKTRGQQVTLRCSSQSGHNTVSWYQQALGQGPQFIFQYYREEENGRGNFPPRFSGLQFPNYSSELNVNALELDDSALYLCASSLKLAGEETQYFGPGTRLLVL.

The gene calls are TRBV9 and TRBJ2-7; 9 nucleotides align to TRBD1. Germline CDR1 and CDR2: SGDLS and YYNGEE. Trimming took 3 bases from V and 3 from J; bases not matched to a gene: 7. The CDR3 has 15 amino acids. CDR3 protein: CASSASRDRDYEQYF. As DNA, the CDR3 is TGTGCCAGCAGCGCCTCCCGGGACAGGGACTACGAGCAGTACTTC. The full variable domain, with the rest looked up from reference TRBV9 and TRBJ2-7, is DSGVTQTPKHLITATGQRVTLRCSPRSGDLSVYWYQQSLDQGLQFLIQYYNGEERAKGNILERFSAQQFPDLHSELNLSSLELGDSALYFCASSASRDRDYEQYFGPGTRLTVT.

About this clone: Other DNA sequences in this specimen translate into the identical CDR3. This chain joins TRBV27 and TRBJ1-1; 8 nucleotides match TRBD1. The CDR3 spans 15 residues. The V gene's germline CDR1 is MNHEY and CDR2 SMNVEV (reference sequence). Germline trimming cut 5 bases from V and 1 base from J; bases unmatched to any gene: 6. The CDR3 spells CASSTAGTGNTEAFF. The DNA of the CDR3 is TGTGCCAGCAGTACCGCCGGGACAGGGAACACTGAAGCTTTCTTT.

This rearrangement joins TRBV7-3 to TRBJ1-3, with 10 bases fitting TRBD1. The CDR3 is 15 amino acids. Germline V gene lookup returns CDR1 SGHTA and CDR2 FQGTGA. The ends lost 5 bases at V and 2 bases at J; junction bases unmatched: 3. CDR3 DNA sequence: TGTGCCAGCAGCCCCGGGACAGGGGCTGGAAACACCATATATTTT. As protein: CASSPGTGAGNTIYF. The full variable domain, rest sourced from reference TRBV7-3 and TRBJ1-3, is GAGVSQTPSNKVTEKGKYVELRCDPISGHTALYWYRQSLGQGPEFLIYFQGTGAADDSGLPNDRFFAVRPEGSVSTLKIQRTERGDSAVYLCASSPGTGAGNTIYFGEGSWLTVV.

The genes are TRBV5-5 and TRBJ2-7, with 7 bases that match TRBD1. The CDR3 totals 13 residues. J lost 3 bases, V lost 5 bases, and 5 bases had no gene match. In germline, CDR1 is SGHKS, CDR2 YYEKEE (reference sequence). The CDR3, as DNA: TGTGCCAGCAGTAGACAGGGATTCTACGAGCAGTACTTC. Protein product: CASSRQGFYEQYF.

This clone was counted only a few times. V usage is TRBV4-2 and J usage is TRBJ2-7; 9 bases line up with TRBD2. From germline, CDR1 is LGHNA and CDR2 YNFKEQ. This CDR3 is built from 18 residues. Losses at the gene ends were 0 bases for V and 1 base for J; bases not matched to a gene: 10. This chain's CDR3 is CASSQEIAGATLSYEQYF. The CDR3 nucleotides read TGTGCCAGCAGCCAAGAGATAGCGGGGGCCACACTTTCCTACGAGCAGTACTTC.

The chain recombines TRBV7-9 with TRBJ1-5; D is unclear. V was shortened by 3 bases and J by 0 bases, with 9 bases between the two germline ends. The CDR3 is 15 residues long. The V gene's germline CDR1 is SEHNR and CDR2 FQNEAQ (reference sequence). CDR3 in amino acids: CASSLGAYSNQPQHF. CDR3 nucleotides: TGTGCCAGCAGCTTGGGAGCGTATAGCAATCAGCCCCAGCATTTT.

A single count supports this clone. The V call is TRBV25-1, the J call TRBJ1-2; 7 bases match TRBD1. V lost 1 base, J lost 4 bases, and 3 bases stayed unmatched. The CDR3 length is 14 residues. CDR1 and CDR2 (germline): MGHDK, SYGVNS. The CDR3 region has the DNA TGTGCCAGCAGTGAATTTACAGGGGCCTATGGCTACACCTTC. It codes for CASSEFTGAYGYTF.

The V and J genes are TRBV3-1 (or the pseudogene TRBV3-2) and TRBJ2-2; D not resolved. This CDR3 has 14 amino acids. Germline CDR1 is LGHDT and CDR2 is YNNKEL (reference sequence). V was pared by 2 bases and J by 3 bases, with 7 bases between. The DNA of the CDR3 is TGTGCCAGCAGCCAAAGACAACACACCGGGGAGCTGTTTTTT. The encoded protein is CASSQRQHTGELFF.

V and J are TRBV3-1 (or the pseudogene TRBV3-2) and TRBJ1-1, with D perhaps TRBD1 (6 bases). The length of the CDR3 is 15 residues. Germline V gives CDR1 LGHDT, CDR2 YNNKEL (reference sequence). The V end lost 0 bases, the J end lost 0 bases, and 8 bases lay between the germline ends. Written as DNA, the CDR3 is TGTGCCAGCAGCCAAGAAGGGGGGGTGAACACTGAAGCTTTCTTT. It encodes CASSQEGGVNTEAFF.

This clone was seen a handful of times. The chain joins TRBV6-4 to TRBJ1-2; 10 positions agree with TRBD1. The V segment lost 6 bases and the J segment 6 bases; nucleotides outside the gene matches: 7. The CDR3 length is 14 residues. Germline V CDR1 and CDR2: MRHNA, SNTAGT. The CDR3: CASSRQGAFHGYTF. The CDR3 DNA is TGTGCCAGCAGCCGACAGGGGGCGTTTCATGGCTACACCTTC.

CDR3 in amino acids: CASSLAWADTGELFF. The CDR3 region has the DNA TGTGCCAGCAGCTTAGCTTGGGCAGACACCGGGGAGCTGTTTTTT. J is TRBJ2-2 and V is TRBV11-2; D ambiguous. CDR3 length equals 15 residues. Per the germline V gene, CDR1 is SGHAT and CDR2 is FQNNGV. Between the trimmed V and J ends, which lost 1 base and 3 bases, there was a span of 9 bases.

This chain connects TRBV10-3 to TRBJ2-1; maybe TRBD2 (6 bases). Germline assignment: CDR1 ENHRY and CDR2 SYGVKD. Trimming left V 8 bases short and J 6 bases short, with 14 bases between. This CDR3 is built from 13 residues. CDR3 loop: CAIGPEGPNEQFF. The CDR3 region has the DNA TGTGCCATCGGCCCGGAGGGGCCCAATGAGCAGTTCTTC.

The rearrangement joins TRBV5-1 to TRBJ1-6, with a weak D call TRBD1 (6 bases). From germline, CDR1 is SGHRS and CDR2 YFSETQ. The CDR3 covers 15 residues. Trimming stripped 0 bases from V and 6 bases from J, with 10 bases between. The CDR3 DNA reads TGCGCCAGCAGCTTGGACAGGGCAAGTAATTCACCCCTCCACTTT. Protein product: CASSLDRASNSPLHF.

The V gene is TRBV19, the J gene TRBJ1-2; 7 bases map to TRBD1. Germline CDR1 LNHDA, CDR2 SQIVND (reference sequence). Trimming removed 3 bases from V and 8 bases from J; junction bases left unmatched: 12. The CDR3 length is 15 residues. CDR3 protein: CASSIRPRQGGGYTF. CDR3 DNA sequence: TGTGCCAGTAGTATTCGCCCGAGACAGGGTGGGGGCTACACCTTC.

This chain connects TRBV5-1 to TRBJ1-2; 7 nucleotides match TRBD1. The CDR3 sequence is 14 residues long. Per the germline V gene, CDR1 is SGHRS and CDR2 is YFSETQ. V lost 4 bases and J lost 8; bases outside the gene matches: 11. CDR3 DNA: TGCGCCAGCAGCGCGACTGACAGGGCCGGGGGCTACACCTTC. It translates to CASSATDRAGGYTF.

CDR3 loop: CASSQGDFITSTDTQYF. CDR3 in DNA: TGTGCCAGCAGCCAAGGGGACTTCATAACTAGCACAGATACGCAGTATTTT. V gene TRBV7-6 combines with J gene TRBJ2-3, with D perhaps matching TRBD2 (6 bases). The CDR3 has 17 residues. The V gene's germline CDR1 is SGHVS and CDR2 FNYEAQ. V was shortened by 5 bases and J by 0 bases, with 18 bases between the two germline ends.

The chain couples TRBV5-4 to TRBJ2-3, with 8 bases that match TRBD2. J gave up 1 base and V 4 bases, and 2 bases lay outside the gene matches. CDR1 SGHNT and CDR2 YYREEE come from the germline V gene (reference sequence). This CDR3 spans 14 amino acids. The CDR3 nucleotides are TGTGCCAGCAGCCCAGCGGGGGGCACAGATACGCAGTATTTT. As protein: CASSPAGGTDTQYF.

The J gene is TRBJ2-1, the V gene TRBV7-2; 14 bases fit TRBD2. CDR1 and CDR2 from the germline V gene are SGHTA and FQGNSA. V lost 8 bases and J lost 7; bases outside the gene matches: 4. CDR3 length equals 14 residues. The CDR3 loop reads CASARTSGGNEQFF. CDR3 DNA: TGTGCCAGCGCCCGGACTAGCGGGGGGAATGAGCAGTTCTTC.